This is a list of T cell receptor beta chains from one sample in a study of lung T cells in sarcoidosis with Löfgren's syndrome. TCRdb used MiXCR to reprocess the reads, holding one entry per CDR3 protein. There are 60,000 or so distinct CDR3 sequences in the sample; 21% occur only once, and 2.3% lies in the top ten. The specimen was CD4+ T cells from PBMCs. The receptors were gathered from a human donor with sarcoidosis (Löfgren's syndrome or another form), or a control subject (not recorded which). CDR3s include the opening cysteine and the closing phenylalanine or tryptophan. The order of the fields is J gene, clone size, D gene, V gene, CDR3 protein, CDR3 DNA. D genes are given only for firm matches. Clone sizes are given selectively: once, few, many, or a class where the clone is expanded.

TRBJ1-4 | many | TRBD1 | TRBV27 | CASSPDRVRSNEKLFF | TGTGCCAGCAGCCCTGACAGGGTCCGGTCTAATGAAAAACTGTTTTTT
TRBJ2-5 | few | . | TRBV20-1 | CSARVASPGTQYF | TGCAGTGCTAGAGTTGCTAGCCCCGGGACCCAGTACTTC
TRBJ2-1 | many | TRBD2 | TRBV20-1 | CSAARGRPYNEQFF | TGCAGTGCTGCCCGCGGGAGACCCTACAATGAGCAGTTCTTC
TRBJ2-1 | . | . | TRBV2 | CATLSTGYNEQFF | TGTGCCACATTATCGACAGGCTACAATGAGCAGTTCTTC
TRBJ2-1 | . | TRBD2 | TRBV28 | CASRQLAGGPGEQFF | TGTGCCAGCAGACAACTAGCGGGAGGGCCCGGTGAGCAGTTCTTC
TRBJ2-5 | many | . | TRBV7-2 | CASSFSGARGETQYF | TGTGCCAGCAGTTTTTCCGGGGCCCGAGGGGAGACCCAGTACTTC
TRBJ1-6 | . | TRBD1 | TRBV19 | CASSIGQGNSPLHF | TGTGCCAGTAGTATCGGACAGGGAAATTCACCCCTCCACTTT
TRBJ2-1 | . | . | TRBV20-1 | CSAGTSSKSYNEQFF | TGCAGTGCTGGGACAAGTAGCAAATCCTACAATGAGCAGTTCTTC
TRBJ2-3 | few | TRBD2 | TRBV2 | CASAWGGEPTDTQYF | TGTGCCAGCGCATGGGGGGGGGAACCCACAGATACGCAGTATTTT
TRBJ1-2 | few | . | TRBV5-4 | CASSGGVGYGYTF | TGTGCCAGCAGCGGGGGGGTCGGCTACGGCTACACCTTC
TRBJ2-5 | . | . | TRBV5-4 | CASSLSLQETQYF | TGTGCCAGCAGCTTGAGTCTCCAAGAGACCCAGTACTTC
TRBJ2-3 | few | TRBD2 | TRBV2 | CASRTSGGAGTDTQYF | TGTGCCAGCAGGACTAGCGGGGGGGCTGGCACAGATACGCAGTATTTT
TRBJ2-5 | . | . | TRBV4-2 | CASSQEGGDRPWTQYF | TGTGCCAGCAGCCAAGAAGGGGGGGACCGTCCCTGGACCCAGTACTTC
TRBJ1-6 | many | . | TRBV20-1 | CSARGGVSNSPLHF | TGCAGTGCTAGAGGCGGGGTATCTAATTCACCCCTCCACTTT
TRBJ1-4 | many | TRBD1 | TRBV7-6 | CASSSPPGTVFATNEKLFF | TGTGCCAGCAGCTCACCCCCCGGGACAGTCTTTGCAACTAATGAAAAACTGTTTTTT
TRBJ2-3 | many | . | TRBV6-1 | CASSEADRLTDTQYF | TGTGCCAGCAGTGAAGCGGACAGACTCACAGATACGCAGTATTTT
TRBJ1-3 | many | TRBD1 | TRBV15 | CATSRGRTGGNTIYF | TGTGCCACCAGCAGAGGTCGGACAGGCGGGAACACCATATATTTT
TRBJ1-1 | . | . | TRBV19 | CASSSNQGTAFF | TGTGCCAGTAGTAGCAACCAAGGGACAGCTTTCTTT
TRBJ2-7 | . | . | TRBV12-5 | CASGAAGQRYEQYF | TGTGCTAGTGGTGCAGCGGGACAGCGATACGAGCAGTACTTC
TRBJ2-7 | many | . | TRBV19 | CASSIVGTGNYEQYF | TGTGCCAGTAGTATAGTGGGAACAGGGAACTACGAGCAGTACTTC
TRBJ2-1 | few | TRBD2 | TRBV10-2 | CATSGGAREQFF | TGCGCTACTAGCGGGGGGGCTCGGGAGCAGTTCTTC
TRBJ1-3 | many | . | TRBV2 | CASSGTFADSGNTIYF | TGTGCCAGCAGTGGCACTTTCGCCGACTCTGGAAACACCATATATTTT
TRBJ2-3 | many | . | TRBV7-9 | CASSFMGPLASSTDTQYF | TGTGCCAGCAGCTTTATGGGGCCACTGGCCTCTAGCACAGATACGCAGTATTTT
TRBJ1-4 | few | . | TRBV5-6 | CASSWLRGGQTTEKLFF | TGTGCCAGCAGCTGGCTTAGGGGTGGACAGACCACCGAAAAACTGTTTTTT
TRBJ1-5 | many | . | TRBV14 | CASSQDSNQPQHF | TGTGCCAGCAGCCAAGATAGCAATCAGCCCCAGCATTTT
TRBJ2-3 | many | . | TRBV28 | CASSSVGDRGGDTQYF | TGTGCCAGCAGCAGCGTCGGGGATAGGGGTGGAGATACGCAGTATTTT
TRBJ2-1 | . | . | TRBV5-6 | CASSLVAREQFF | TGTGCCAGCAGCTTGGTGGCCCGTGAGCAGTTCTTC
TRBJ2-5 | many | . | TRBV6-2/TRBV6-3 | CASSYTRIETQYF | TGTGCCAGCAGTTATACAAGGATAGAGACCCAGTACTTC
TRBJ2-4 | many | . | TRBV27 | CARRRSEQNIQYF | TGTGCCAGGCGCAGGTCGGAACAAAACATTCAGTACTTC
TRBJ1-1 | few | . | TRBV29-1 | CSVPGKGNTEAFF | TGCAGCGTCCCCGGAAAGGGGAACACTGAAGCTTTCTTT
TRBJ2-3 | . | . | TRBV10-3 | CAISEWGNTQYF | TGTGCCATCAGTGAATGGGGAAATACGCAGTATTTT
TRBJ2-1 | many | . | TRBV6-1 | CASSRTEHNEQFF | TGTGCCAGCAGTAGGACAGAGCATAATGAGCAGTTCTTC
TRBJ2-3 | . | . | TRBV11-1 | CASSLVRAGDTQYF | TGTGCCAGCAGCTTAGTTCGGGCGGGAGATACGCAGTATTTT
TRBJ2-7 | . | TRBD1 | TRBV7-6 | CASSLGKRDRAYEQYF | TGTGCCAGCAGCTTAGGGAAACGGGACAGGGCCTACGAGCAGTACTTC
TRBJ2-3 | few | . | TRBV19 | CASSIWRDTQYF | TGTGCCAGTAGTATCTGGCGGGATACGCAGTATTTT
TRBJ2-1 | medium-sized | . | TRBV6-1 | CASSEGGALPLVF | TGTGCCAGCAGTGAAGGCGGCGCCTTACCCCTAGTCTTC
TRBJ1-2 | many | . | TRBV27 | CASSLSTGGNYGYTF | TGTGCCAGCAGTTTATCAACCGGGGGAAACTATGGCTACACCTTC
TRBJ2-3 | many | . | TRBV20-1 | CSARGRGVRSTDTQYF | TGCAGTGCTAGGGGGCGCGGGGTTAGGAGTACAGATACGCAGTATTTT
TRBJ2-3 | many | . | TRBV10-3 | CAISESTGTDTQYF | TGTGCCATCAGTGAGTCGACAGGCACAGATACGCAGTATTTT
TRBJ1-1 | many | . | TRBV20-1 | CSARGQKNTEAFF | TGCAGTGCTAGAGGGCAGAAGAACACTGAAGCTTTCTTT
TRBJ2-3 | many | . | TRBV4-1 | CASSQVGGGEDTQYF | TGCGCCAGCAGCCAAGTAGGGGGGGGAGAAGATACGCAGTATTTT
TRBJ2-1 | . | TRBD1 | TRBV10-3 | CAISGGTGLNEQFF | TGTGCCATCAGTGGGGGGACAGGACTCAATGAGCAGTTCTTC
TRBJ2-7 | medium-sized | TRBD2 | TRBV7-2 | CASSLAIAGGTTSYEQYF | TGTGCCAGCAGCTTAGCGATAGCGGGAGGTACCACCTCCTACGAGCAGTACTTC
TRBJ2-3 | many | TRBD1 | TRBV20-1 | CSASTGATAQYF | TGCAGTGCAAGTACAGGGGCGACGGCGCAGTATTTT
TRBJ1-1 | many | TRBD1 | TRBV28 | CASSQGGYGGNTEAFF | TGTGCCAGCAGCCAGGGGGGTTACGGCGGGAACACTGAAGCTTTCTTT
TRBJ1-2 | many | . | TRBV4-1 | CASSRFLRGSDGYTF | TGCGCCAGCAGCCGGTTTCTTCGGGGAAGCGATGGCTACACCTTC
TRBJ1-1 | many | TRBD1 | TRBV28 | CASSRGGQGDTEAFF | TGTGCCAGCAGTAGGGGCGGGCAGGGGGACACTGAAGCTTTCTTT
TRBJ2-5 | . | . | TRBV12-3/TRBV12-4 | CASSLEKTQYF | TGTGCCAGCAGTTTAGAGAAGACCCAGTACTTC
TRBJ2-7 | many | TRBD2 | TRBV6-2/TRBV6-3 | CASRLRGDFYEQYF | TGTGCCAGCCGATTGCGGGGGGATTTCTACGAGCAGTACTTC
TRBJ1-3 | few | TRBD1 | TRBV5-4 | CASSYGQGSSSGNTIYF | TGTGCCAGCAGCTACGGACAGGGGTCCTCCTCTGGAAACACCATATATTTT
TRBJ1-1 | . | TRBD1 | TRBV28 | CAGSSETGTGHTEAFF | TGTGCCGGCAGTTCCGAAACCGGGACAGGGCACACTGAAGCTTTCTTT
TRBJ1-1 | many | . | TRBV20-1 | CSAVQGNTEAFF | TGCAGTGCTGTTCAGGGGAACACTGAAGCTTTCTTT